This TCR beta chain was sequenced during a study of patients and donors after allogeneic stem cell transplantation. Via MiXCR, TCRdb re-called the RT-PCR reads, giving one row per CDR3 protein. The data show roughly 880,000 distinct CDR3 sequences, more than 15% seen once. This clonotype has just a few counts. This CDR3 is built from 15 residues. Trimming left V 6 bases short and J 4 bases short, with 18 bases between. Germline V lookup: CDR1 MNHNS, CDR2 SASEGT. Sequencing used blood, either unsorted or a sorted T cell fraction (not recorded which). The sequence was collected from a human donor who was either an allogeneic HSCT recipient or a stem cell or donor lymphocyte infusion donor (not recorded which). It is not recorded whose cells these are; they may come from a transplant donor. The gene calls are TRBV6-1 and TRBJ1-2; D remains ambiguous. The CDR3 DNA is TGTGCCAGCAGAATCCGGGCCCCCGATGGCTATGGCTACACCTTC. As protein: CASRIRAPDGYGYTF.